This T cell receptor beta chain is from a study of cytomegalovirus exposure and HLA in healthy donors. PCR used 60 Vbeta primers and 13 Jbeta primers. Profiling relied on immunoSEQ multiplex PCR, and the TCRdb table lists in-frame clones only, not all of them. The profile shows 170,000 or so clones, around 77% of them singletons. This clone was detected once. The CDR3 sequence is 15 residues long. The V gene end was trimmed by 0 bases and the J gene end by 6 bases; junction bases not matched to a gene: 8. Germline CDR1 is SGHVS and CDR2 is FQNEAQ. The chain joins TRBV7-8 to TRBJ2-7, with TRBD2 identical over 7 bases. Specimen: PBMCs. The clonotype was recovered from a man between 60 and 75 years old in good health and CMV-seronegative. CDR3 sequence (DNA): TGTGCCAGCAGCTTAGCGCGGGCGGGAGTAGGCGAGCAGTACTTC. The encoded protein is CASSLARAGVGEQYF.